Shown below are 20 T cell receptor beta chains from a single sample sequenced in a study of regulatory T cells in long-lasting Graves disease. Arm-PCR of CDR3 regions and iRepertoire HTBI primers were the basis on which TCR beta libraries were built. One entry per CDR3 protein, called by TCRdb with MiXCR from the multiplex PCR reads. The table lists 300,000 to 400,000 distinct CDR3 sequences, over 15% of them singletons. Sample time point: newly diagnosed GD, antithyroid drugs for less than 3 months. PBMC RNA served as the TCR library source. Here the sequenced sample was peripheral blood mononuclear cells (PBMCs), taken at new diagnosis, from a patient treated with antithyroid drugs. The receptors shown here come from a female donor with Graves disease.

This clonotype was recorded at least ten times. The chain combines TRBV5-1 with TRBJ1-1; D is undetermined. The V end lost 0 bases, the J end lost 4 bases, and 10 bases lay between the germline ends. This CDR3 is built from 14 residues. The germline CDR1 and CDR2 sequences are SGHRS and YFSETQ. Here the CDR3 DNA reads TGCGCCAGCAGCTTGGGGAAGTCGGTCACTGAAGCTTTCTTT. Translation: CASSLGKSVTEAFF.

The chain couples TRBV5-1 to TRBJ2-2; TRBD2 is a possible D gene (5 bases). This CDR3 is built from 18 residues. The V gene's germline CDR1 is SGHRS and CDR2 YFSETQ. V lost 5 bases and J 1 base, leaving 21 bases between the germline ends. CDR3 nucleotides: TGCGCCAGCAGTCCAACTCCAACAGCGGCTATGAACACCGGGGAGCTGTTTTTT. This translates into CASSPTPTAAMNTGELFF.

The chain couples TRBV19 to TRBJ1-1, with 7 nucleotides matching TRBD1. The J segment lost 0 bases and the V segment lost 5 bases, leaving 6 bases of the junction unmatched. This CDR3 comprises 15 residues. CDR1 and CDR2 (germline): LNHDA, SQIVND (reference sequence). The CDR3 DNA reads TGTGCCAGTAGTGTAACACAGGGGATGAACACTGAAGCTTTCTTT. Residues: CASSVTQGMNTEAFF.

At least ten counts were recorded for this clonotype. The chain links TRBV28 to TRBJ2-7; 9 nucleotides agree with TRBD2. J gave up 6 bases and V 8 bases, and 8 bases lay outside the gene matches. CDR1 MDHEN and CDR2 SYDVKM come from the germline V gene. This CDR3 region has 13 residues. In DNA form, the CDR3 reads TGTGCCAGCTTAGCGGGAGCAAGGAGCGAGCAGTACTTC. As protein: CASLAGARSEQYF. Full variable domain (rest looked up from reference TRBV28 and TRBJ2-7): DVKVTQSSRYLVKRTGEKVFLECVQDMDHENMFWYRQDPGLGLRLIYFSYDVKMKEKGDIPEGYSVSREKKERFSLILESASTNQTSMYLCASLAGARSEQYFGPGTRLTVT.

This clonotype has at least ten counts. The V and J genes are TRBV6-5 and TRBJ2-7, with 10 bases that match TRBD1. Unmatched junction bases numbered 5, after V lost 0 bases and J lost 3 bases. The germline V gene encodes CDR1 MNHEY and CDR2 SVGAGI. This CDR3 is built from 16 residues. DNA for the CDR3: TGTGCCAGCAGTTACTCCGGGACAGGGGCATTCTACGAGCAGTACTTC. Protein: CASSYSGTGAFYEQYF.

This clonotype showed up many times. This CDR3 is CASSDRGEGDTQYF. DNA of the CDR3: TGTGCCAGCAGTGACCGGGGGGAGGGAGATACGCAGTATTTT. The chain employs TRBV6-1 and TRBJ2-3, with TRBD2 identical over 7 bases. Looked up from germline, CDR1 is MNHNS and CDR2 is SASEGT. With V trimmed by 3 bases and J by 5 bases, 5 bases remained unmatched. The CDR3 length is 14 residues.

The J gene is TRBJ2-1, the V gene TRBV20-1; D may correspond to TRBD1 or TRBD2 (5 bases each). This CDR3 is 14 amino acids long. Trimming shortened V by 3 bases and J by 4 bases, and 13 bases separated the two germline ends. Germline CDR1 DFQATT, CDR2 SNEGSKA (reference sequence). The CDR3 spells CSASGTAYYNEQFF. The CDR3 nucleotides are TGCAGTGCTAGTGGGACCGCTTATTACAATGAGCAGTTCTTC.

The J gene is TRBJ2-3, the V gene TRBV24-1; D may correspond to TRBD1 or TRBD2 (7 bases each). This CDR3 contains 14 residues. V lost 4 bases and J 6 bases, leaving 13 bases between the germline ends. From germline, CDR1 is KGHDR and CDR2 SFDVKD. CDR3 sequence: CATSDPGGGDTQYF. The CDR3 DNA sequence: TGTGCCACCAGTGACCCAGGGGGAGGGGATACGCAGTATTTT.

This clonotype has ten or more counts. The rearrangement links TRBV12-3 or TRBV12-4 to TRBJ2-7, with 8 bases aligning to TRBD1. The length of the CDR3 is 16 residues. The J segment lost 5 bases and the V segment lost 6 bases, leaving 15 bases of the junction unmatched. The CDR3 DNA is TGTGCCAGCAGCAGCCTGGACAGGGCGCGGGGAGACGAGCAGTACTTC. Amino acid sequence: CASSSLDRARGDEQYF.

This clonotype showed up many times. V gene TRBV9 combines with J gene TRBJ1-6; 9 bases are shared with TRBD1. With 0 bases clipped from V and 10 bases from J, the junction kept 2 bases outside the gene matches. The V gene's germline CDR1 is SGDLS and CDR2 YYNGEE. CDR3 length: 14 residues. CDR3 residues: CASSVGTGDSPLHF. The DNA for the CDR3 is TGTGCCAGCAGCGTAGGGACAGGGGACTCACCCCTCCACTTT.

This clonotype was observed many times. The V call is TRBV25-1, the J call TRBJ2-5, with 11 bases lining up with TRBD2. Germline-derived CDR1 and CDR2 are MGHDK and SYGVNS. The CDR3 extends over 15 amino acids. After removal of 3 bases from V and 5 bases from J, the junction contained 5 bases not matched to a gene. CDR3 sequence (DNA): TGTGCCAGCAGTGATCTGTCTAGCGGGGGGGAGACCCAGTACTTC. Protein: CASSDLSSGGETQYF.

This clonotype has a count of ten or more. The chain uses TRBV20-1 and TRBJ2-2, with unresolved D. Germline CDR1 and CDR2: DFQATT and SNEGSKA (reference sequence). CDR3 length equals 11 residues. Trimming left V 6 bases short and J 6 bases short, with 8 bases between. The CDR3 sequence: CSAQKPGELFF. The CDR3 DNA is TGCAGTGCCCAGAAACCCGGGGAGCTGTTTTTT.

This clonotype was seen ten or more times. This chain joins TRBV30 and TRBJ2-5; D call uncertain. This CDR3 comprises 11 residues. The germline V gene encodes CDR1 GTSNPN and CDR2 SVGIG (reference sequence). V was trimmed by 3 bases and J by 5 bases, leaving 7 bases between them. CDR3 nucleotide sequence: TGTGCCTGGAGCCTTTCGGAGACCCAGTACTTC. As protein: CAWSLSETQYF.

This clonotype turned up a few times. At one of its ends the junction is not consistent with the germline gene, which may arise from a read error. The CDR3 here is CASSYPRIF. In DNA, the CDR3 is TGTGCCAGCAGCTACCCCCGGATCTTT. The chain couples TRBV5-8 to TRBJ1-1; no clear D gene. The CDR3 is 9 amino acids. Germline CDR1 and CDR2: SGHTS and YDEGEE.

The table lists this clonotype with many counts. V gene TRBV20-1 combines with J gene TRBJ2-1, with TRBD2 matching 7 bases. Germline CDR1 reads DFQATT; CDR2 reads SNEGSKA (reference sequence). V trimming: 5 bases; J trimming: 3 bases; junction bases outside the gene matches: 13. This CDR3 is 16 amino acids long. This CDR3 is CSAFSPTSPNYNEQFF. The DNA of the CDR3 is TGCAGTGCTTTCTCGCCGACTAGCCCCAACTACAATGAGCAGTTCTTC.

The V and J genes are TRBV5-1 and TRBJ2-2; 14 bases align to TRBD2. The CDR3 is 17 residues long. Unmatched junction bases numbered 8, after V lost 4 bases and J lost 6 bases. Germline CDR1 SGHRS, CDR2 YFSETQ. The DNA of the CDR3 is TGCGCCAGCAGCCTCCCGGGGACTAGCGGGAGCCCCGGGGAGCTGTTTTTT. It yields the protein CASSLPGTSGSPGELFF.

This clonotype was detected many times. In nucleotides, the CDR3 is TGTGCCAGCAGCCCACCGGGACACCGAACTAGTGGTGAGCAGTTCTTC. This gives the protein CASSPPGHRTSGEQFF. The chain combines TRBV12-3 or TRBV12-4 with TRBJ2-1, with D tentatively TRBD1 (6 bases). CDR3 length equals 16 residues. Trimming cost V 6 bases and J 9 bases, with 24 bases left between them.

The chain joins TRBV29-1 to TRBJ2-7, with TRBD2 identical over 7 bases. The CDR3 length is 15 residues. The germline V gene has CDR1 SQVTM and CDR2 ANQGSEA. V trimming: 6 bases; J trimming: 2 bases; junction bases outside the gene matches: 13. CDR3 sequence (DNA): TGCAGCGTCAACCTACCGGGACTATCTCCCTACGAGCAGTACTTC. This encodes CSVNLPGLSPYEQYF.

This clonotype was picked up many times. The rearrangement uses TRBV9 and TRBJ1-2; no firm D call. Germline values: CDR1 SGDLS, CDR2 YYNGEE. V was clipped by 3 bases and J by 1 base, with 7 bases between them. This CDR3 comprises 13 residues. The CDR3 coding sequence is TGTGCCAGCAGCGCGGATCGTAACTATGGCTACACCTTC. Translated, it gives CASSADRNYGYTF.

On this clonotype itself: The likely explanation is a read error, given a far larger clone one base away. The chain carries TRBV11-3 and TRBJ2-7, with D perhaps TRBD1 or TRBD2 (5 bases each). There are 14 residues in the CDR3. Trimming cost V 2 bases and J 3 bases, with 11 bases left between them. The germline V gene has CDR1 SGHNT and CDR2 YENEEA. CDR3 amino acids: CASSLNGAGYEQYF. In nucleotides, the CDR3 is TGTGCCAGCAGCTTAAACGGGGCAGGCTACGAGCAGTACTTC.